This T cell receptor beta chain comes out of a study of blood T cell repertoires in COVID-19. At the level of the study: PBMCs, B-cell-depleted T cells, or T cells provided the cDNA or gDNA that made up the material.

Source study methods: Researchers report that nucleated cell counts were estimated from reference gene primer amplification. TCRdb keeps only in-frame clones here, not all; method: immunoSEQ multiplex PCR. D and trimming were read from the DNA, whereas the V and J calls and clone size are those reported in that table. The data hold 270,000 or so clones, with 80% to 90% observed a single time. Researchers sorted participants into cohorts using their self-reported clinical history. Germline values: CDR1 DFQATT, CDR2 SNEGSKA (reference sequence). V lost 3 bases to trimming and J lost 6 bases, with 3 bases between them. This CDR3 spans 10 amino acids.

This chain uses TRBV20-1 with TRBJ2-1; D gene uncertain. The origin of this receptor is a woman aged 25 to 39 with acute COVID-19. Sequencing used PBMCs or T cells enriched from blood (not recorded which). Here the CDR3 reads CSARANEQFF. DNA of the CDR3: TGCAGTGCTAGGGCCAATGAGCAGTTCTTC.